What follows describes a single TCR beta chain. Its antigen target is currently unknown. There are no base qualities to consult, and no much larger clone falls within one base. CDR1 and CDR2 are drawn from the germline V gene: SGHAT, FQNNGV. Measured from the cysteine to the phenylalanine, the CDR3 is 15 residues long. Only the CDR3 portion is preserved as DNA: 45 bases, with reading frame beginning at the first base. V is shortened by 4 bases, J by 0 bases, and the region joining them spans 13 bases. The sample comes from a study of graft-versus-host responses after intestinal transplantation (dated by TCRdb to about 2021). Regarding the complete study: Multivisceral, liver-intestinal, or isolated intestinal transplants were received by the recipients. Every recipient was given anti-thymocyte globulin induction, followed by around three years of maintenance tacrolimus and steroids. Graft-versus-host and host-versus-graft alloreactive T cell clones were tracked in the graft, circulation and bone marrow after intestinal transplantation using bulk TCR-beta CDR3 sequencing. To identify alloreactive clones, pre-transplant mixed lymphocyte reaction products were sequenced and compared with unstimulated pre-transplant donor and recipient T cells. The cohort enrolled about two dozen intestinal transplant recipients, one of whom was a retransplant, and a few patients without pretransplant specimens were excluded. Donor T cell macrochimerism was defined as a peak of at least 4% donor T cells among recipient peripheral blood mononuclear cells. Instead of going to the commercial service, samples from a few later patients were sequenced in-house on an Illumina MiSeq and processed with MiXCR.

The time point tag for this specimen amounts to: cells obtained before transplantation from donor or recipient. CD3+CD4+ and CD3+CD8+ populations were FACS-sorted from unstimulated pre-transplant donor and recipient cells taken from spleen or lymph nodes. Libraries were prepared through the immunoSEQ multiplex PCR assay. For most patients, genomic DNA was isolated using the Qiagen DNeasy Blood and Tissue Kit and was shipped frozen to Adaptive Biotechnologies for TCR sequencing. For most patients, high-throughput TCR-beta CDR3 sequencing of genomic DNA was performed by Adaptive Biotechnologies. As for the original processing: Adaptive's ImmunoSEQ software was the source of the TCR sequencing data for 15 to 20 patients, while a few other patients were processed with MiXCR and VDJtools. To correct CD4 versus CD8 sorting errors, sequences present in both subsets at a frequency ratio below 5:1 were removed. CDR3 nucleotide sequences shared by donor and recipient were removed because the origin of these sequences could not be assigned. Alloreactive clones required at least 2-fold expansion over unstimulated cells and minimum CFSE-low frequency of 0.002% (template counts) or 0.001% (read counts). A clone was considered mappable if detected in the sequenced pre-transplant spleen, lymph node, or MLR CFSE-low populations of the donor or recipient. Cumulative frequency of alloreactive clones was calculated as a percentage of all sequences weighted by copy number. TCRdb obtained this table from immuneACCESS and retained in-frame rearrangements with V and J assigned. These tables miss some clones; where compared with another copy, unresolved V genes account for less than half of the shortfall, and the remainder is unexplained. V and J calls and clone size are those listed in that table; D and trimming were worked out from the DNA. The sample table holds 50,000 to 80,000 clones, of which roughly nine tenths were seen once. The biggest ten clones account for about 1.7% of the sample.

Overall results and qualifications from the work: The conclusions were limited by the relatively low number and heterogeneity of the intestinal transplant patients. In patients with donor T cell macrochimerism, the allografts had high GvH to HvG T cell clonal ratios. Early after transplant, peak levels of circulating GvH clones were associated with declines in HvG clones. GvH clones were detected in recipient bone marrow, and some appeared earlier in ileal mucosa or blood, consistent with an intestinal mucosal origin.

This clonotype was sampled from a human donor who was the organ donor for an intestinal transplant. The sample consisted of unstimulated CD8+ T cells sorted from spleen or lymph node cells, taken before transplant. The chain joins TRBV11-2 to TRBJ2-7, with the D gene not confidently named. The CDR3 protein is CASSSNPVFSYEQYF. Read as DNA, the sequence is TGTGCCAGCAGCTCGAACCCGGTATTCTCCTACGAGCAGTACTTC. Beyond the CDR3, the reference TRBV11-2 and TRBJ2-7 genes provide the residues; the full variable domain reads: EAGVAQSPRYKIIEKRQSVAFWCNPISGHATLYWYQQILGQGPKLLIQFQNNGVVDDSQLPKDRFSAERLKGVDSTLKIQPAKLEDSAVYLCASSSNPVFSYEQYFGPGTRLTVT.